These 32 T cell receptor beta chains were sequenced from one sample in a study of Ad26.COV2.S vaccination and SARS-CoV-2 variants. Here immunoSEQ multiplex PCR was the method, and the copy in TCRdb shows in-frame clones only, minus some. The sample yields a few hundred thousand clones, roughly 80% seen once. The treatment denotes: around 19 received Ad26.COV2.S at low or high dose, single or two shots; roughly 5 received placebo; per-sample allocation not given. Samples were taken on day 63 after the first vaccine or placebo injection. The sample was peripheral blood, taken in a trial of Ad26.COV2.S vaccine versus placebo. These receptors all stem from a person between 18 and 65 years old who received the Ad26.COV2.S COVID-19 vaccine or a placebo.

The V and J genes are TRBV25-1 and TRBJ2-3; 14 bases match TRBD2. The ends lost 5 bases at V and 6 bases at J; junction bases unmatched: 10. This CDR3 region has 17 residues. The germline V gene has CDR1 MGHDK and CDR2 SYGVNS. The CDR3 DNA reads as TGTGCCAGCAGTCCCTGGACTAGCGGGAGGTCATTGGATACGCAGTATTTT. Its translation: CASSPWTSGRSLDTQYF.

The CDR3 region has the DNA TGTGCCAGCAGTTACTCGAAAGGAGGAGATACGCAGTATTTT. This sequence encodes CASSYSKGGDTQYF. The chain uses TRBV6-5 and TRBJ2-3, with a tentative D call TRBD2 (5 bases). The germline V and J ends were trimmed by 0 bases and 5 bases, with 9 bases remaining between them. This CDR3 contains 14 residues. Germline loops: CDR1 MNHEY, CDR2 SVGAGI.

The J gene is TRBJ2-2, the V gene TRBV5-5, with TRBD2 matching over 7 bases. This CDR3 is 15 amino acids long. V was clipped by 5 bases and J by 0 bases; unmatched bases: 4. From germline, CDR1 is SGHKS and CDR2 YYEKEE (reference sequence). The CDR3 protein is CASSVSGTNTGELFF. CDR3 in DNA: TGTGCCAGCAGTGTAAGCGGGACGAACACCGGGGAGCTGTTTTTT.

This clone came up once. The genes are TRBV10-2 and TRBJ2-7; 8 positions match TRBD1. V gave up 5 bases and J gave up 7 bases; unmatched junction bases: 10. Germline V gives CDR1 WSHSY, CDR2 SAAADI. The length of the CDR3 is 14 residues. CDR3 nucleotide sequence: TGCGCCAGCAGTCGAGGACAGGGTCTTGGGGAGCAGTACTTC. It codes for CASSRGQGLGEQYF.

The chain combines TRBV5-1 with TRBJ2-7, with D perhaps given as TRBD1 or TRBD2 (5 bases each). This CDR3 comprises 14 residues. The V end was cut by 0 bases, the J end by 3 bases, with 10 bases between. Per the germline V gene, CDR1 is SGHRS and CDR2 is YFSETQ. CDR3 in amino acids: CASSLVGRLYEQYF. The CDR3 DNA reads TGCGCCAGCAGCTTGGTGGGACGGCTCTACGAGCAGTACTTC.

The chain is built from TRBV7-9 and TRBJ2-2; TRBD1 aligns across 9 bases. The V gene end was trimmed by 2 bases and the J gene end by 7 bases; junction bases not matched to a gene: 5. Germline V gene data show CDR1 as SEHNR and CDR2 as FQNEAQ (reference sequence). The CDR3 totals 15 residues. CDR3 coding DNA: TGTGCCAGCAGCTTAAACAGGGGGCTTGTCGGGGAGCTGTTTTTT. It specifies CASSLNRGLVGELFF. The whole variable domain, remainder taken from reference TRBV7-9 and TRBJ2-2, is DTGVSQNPRHKITKRGQNVTFRCDPISEHNRLYWYRQTLGQGPEFLTYFQNEAQLEKSRLLSDRFSAERPKGSFSTLEIQRTEQGDSAMYLCASSLNRGLVGELFFGEGSRLTVL.

The chain has TRBV29-1 and TRBJ1-2; 7 nucleotides agree with TRBD1. The V gene end was trimmed by 5 bases and the J gene end by 2 bases; junction bases not matched to a gene: 2. The CDR3 loop spans 12 amino acids. Per the germline V gene, CDR1 is SQVTM and CDR2 is ANQGSEA. CDR3 bases: TGCAGCGTTAGGGACAGCAACTATGGCTACACCTTC. Translated: CSVRDSNYGYTF.

The rearrangement links TRBV11-2 to TRBJ1-1, with 11 bases that match TRBD1. This CDR3 contains 15 residues. Germline lookup yields CDR1 SGHAT and CDR2 FQNNGV. V lost 4 bases to trimming and J lost 5 bases; unmatched junction nucleotides: 6. The CDR3 DNA reads as TGTGCCAGCAGCTCGCCGGGACAGGGGGTGACTGAAGCTTTCTTT. Translation: CASSSPGQGVTEAFF.

The chain is built from TRBV11-1 and TRBJ2-1; 8 nucleotides agree with TRBD2. This CDR3 has 15 amino acids. In germline, CDR1 is SGHAT, CDR2 FQDESV (reference sequence). V shed 5 bases and J 9 bases; nucleotides not matched to a gene: 12. CDR3 DNA: TGTGCCAGCAGCGTAATAGCGGGAAATTCTGGTGAGCAGTTCTTC. This gives the protein CASSVIAGNSGEQFF.

CDR3: CASSQDWGGPAIINEQFF. For the CDR3, the DNA is TGTGCCAGCAGCCAAGATTGGGGAGGGCCCGCAATCATCAATGAGCAGTTCTTC. The gene calls are TRBV14 and TRBJ2-1; 7 nucleotides match TRBD2. Trimming took 0 bases from V and 6 from J; bases not matched to a gene: 14. The V gene's germline CDR1 is SGHDN and CDR2 FVKESK. The CDR3 is 18 residues long.

Of note for this clone: This specimen includes other DNA sequences encoding the same CDR3. The rearrangement uses TRBV7-2 and TRBJ1-2, with 9 bases identical to TRBD1. Germline V CDR1 and CDR2: SGHTA, FQGNSA. V shed 3 bases and J 4 bases; nucleotides not matched to a gene: 0. This CDR3 region has 13 residues. This CDR3 reads CASSLGQGYGYTF. The CDR3 DNA follows: TGTGCCAGCAGCTTGGGACAGGGCTATGGCTACACCTTC.

The chain is built from TRBV5-1 and TRBJ2-7; 7 nucleotides match TRBD2. Germline V gene lookup returns CDR1 SGHRS and CDR2 YFSETQ. This CDR3 region has 13 residues. J gave up 2 bases and V 5 bases, and 4 bases lay outside the gene matches. CDR3 sequence: CASRGGGTYEQYF. In nucleotides, the CDR3 is TGCGCCAGCAGGGGCGGGGGAACCTACGAGCAGTACTTC.

This clone was detected a few times. The chain recombines TRBV27 with TRBJ2-2; D is unclear. This CDR3 spans 13 amino acids. V was cut by 6 bases and J by 6 bases, with 11 bases left in between. Germline V gives CDR1 MNHEY, CDR2 SMNVEV (reference sequence). CDR3 in DNA: TGTGCCAGCAGAATGGCACGTGCCGGGGAGCTGTTTTTT. Translated, it gives CASRMARAGELFF.

In its sample, this clone was seen a few times. The chain is built from TRBV7-2 and TRBJ1-3; 8 bases line up with TRBD1. The CDR3 covers 13 residues. Unmatched junction bases numbered 8, after V lost 6 bases and J lost 10 bases. CDR1 is SGHTA and CDR2 is FQGNSA in the germline V gene. DNA of the CDR3: TGTGCCAGCAGTTCGACAGGGGTTGGGACCATATATTTT. Its protein product is CASSSTGVGTIYF.

Concerning this clone: Other DNA sequences within the sample encode an identical CDR3. CDR3 coding DNA: TGTGCCAGCAGCGTAGGGGGACAAGAGACCCAGTACTTC. It specifies CASSVGGQETQYF. This rearrangement joins TRBV9 to TRBJ2-5; D remains unclear. CDR3 length equals 13 residues. Germline CDR1 is SGDLS and CDR2 is YYNGEE. With 0 bases removed from V and 2 bases from J, the gap between germline ends came to 5 bases. Variable domain in full (rest from reference TRBV9 and TRBJ2-5): DSGVTQTPKHLITATGQRVTLRCSPRSGDLSVYWYQQSLDQGLQFLIQYYNGEERAKGNILERFSAQQFPDLHSELNLSSLELGDSALYFCASSVGGQETQYFGPGTRLLVL.

The gene calls are TRBV20-1 and TRBJ2-5, with D unresolved. From germline, CDR1 is DFQATT and CDR2 SNEGSKA (reference sequence). The CDR3 extends over 12 amino acids. The V end was cut by 3 bases, the J end by 5 bases, with 10 bases between. CDR3 amino acids: CSASLLGETQYF. CDR3 nucleotides: TGCAGTGCTAGTCTCTTAGGGGAGACCCAGTACTTC.

The V and J genes are TRBV7-3 and TRBJ1-3; D remains ambiguous. The germline V and J ends were trimmed by 0 bases and 0 bases, with 9 bases remaining between them. CDR3 length equals 16 residues. The V gene's germline CDR1 is SGHTA and CDR2 FQGTGA. As DNA, the CDR3 is TGTGCCAGCAGCTTAACGGCAGTCGGCTCTGGAAACACCATATATTTT. Its protein is CASSLTAVGSGNTIYF. Together with reference TRBV7-3 and TRBJ1-3, the CDR3 gives the full variable domain: GAGVSQTPSNKVTEKGKYVELRCDPISGHTALYWYRQSLGQGPEFLIYFQGTGAADDSGLPNDRFFAVRPEGSVSTLKIQRTERGDSAVYLCASSLTAVGSGNTIYFGEGSWLTVV.

With respect to this clone: The conserved final phenylalanine or tryptophan is absent from the CDR3, which likely points to a read error. Because the CDR3's place on the DNA is in doubt, the DNA is left out and the CDR3 is given as listed by TCRdb. V usage is TRBV5-3 and J usage is TRBJ1-2; whether TRBD1, the table's D call, matches the DNA was not checked. TRBV5-3 is marked as an open reading frame, function uncertain. Inclusive of both ends, the CDR3 amounts to 11 amino acids. CDR3 residues: CARDRTGSVLL.

The chain couples TRBV18 to TRBJ2-7; D call uncertain. Germline V gives CDR1 KGHSH, CDR2 LQKENI. The CDR3 totals 11 residues. The germline V and J ends were trimmed by 6 bases and 5 bases, with 8 bases remaining between them. The chain's CDR3 is CASSRTDEQYF. Written as DNA, the CDR3 is TGTGCCAGCTCTCGGACGGACGAGCAGTACTTC. The complete variable domain, with remaining parts taken from reference TRBV18 and TRBJ2-7, reads NAGVMQNPRHLVRRRGQEARLRCSPMKGHSHVYWYRQLPEEGLKFMVYLQKENIIDESGMPKERFSAEFPKEGPSILRIQQVVRGDSAAYFCASSRTDEQYFGPGTRLTVT.

Here the CDR3 DNA reads TGTGCCAGCAGTTACGGAAGGGATTATTCACCCCTCCACTTT. It yields the protein CASSYGRDYSPLHF. The rearrangement joins TRBV6-5 to TRBJ1-6; no firm D call. Trimming took off 2 bases at V and 8 bases at J, with 10 bases between the two ends. This CDR3 has 14 amino acids. Per germline, CDR1 MNHEY and CDR2 SVGAGI.

The chain combines TRBV4-1 with TRBJ2-3; tentative D call: TRBD1 (5 bases). The V gene lost 2 bases and the J gene lost 6 bases, with 12 bases spanning the gap. Germline lookup yields CDR1 MGHRA and CDR2 YSYEKL. CDR3 length: 14 amino acids. CDR3 sequence (DNA): TGCGCCAGCAGCCAACCAACCACAGGTGATACGCAGTATTTT. Its translation: CASSQPTTGDTQYF.

The V and J genes are TRBV4-1 and TRBJ2-3; no clear D gene. CDR1 and CDR2 (germline): MGHRA, YSYEKL. Trimming removed 1 base from V and 4 bases from J, with 9 bases in between. CDR3 length: 14 residues. The CDR3 nucleotides are TGCGCCAGCAGCCAAGTTCGGTTCTCAGATACGCAGTATTTT. This encodes CASSQVRFSDTQYF.

This clone appeared a few times. The chain combines TRBV6-5 with TRBJ1-5; 9 bases agree with TRBD1. Trimming took 6 bases from V and 0 from J; bases not matched to a gene: 3. The CDR3 covers 15 residues. Germline V gene data show CDR1 as MNHEY and CDR2 as SVGAGI. CDR3 region: CASSWTGDSNQPQHF. As DNA, the CDR3 is TGTGCCAGCAGCTGGACAGGGGATAGCAATCAGCCCCAGCATTTT.

The chain recombines TRBV18 with TRBJ2-3; 12 bases map to TRBD2. This CDR3 has 18 amino acids. Losses at the gene ends were 1 base for V and 5 bases for J; bases not matched to a gene: 10. Germline V gives CDR1 KGHSH, CDR2 LQKENI. CDR3 coding DNA: TGTGCCAGCTCACCACTTCCCCTAGCGGGAGGGCCAGGAGATACGCAGTATTTT. Its protein is CASSPLPLAGGPGDTQYF.

The V and J genes are TRBV5-1 and TRBJ2-7; D tentatively reads TRBD1 or TRBD2 (5 bases each). This CDR3 is 15 amino acids long. V shed 3 bases and J shed 5 bases, with 18 bases lying between them. The germline gives CDR1 SGHRS, CDR2 YFSETQ. CDR3 sequence reads: CASSSGTVPNDEQYF. The CDR3 nucleotides read TGCGCCAGCAGCTCGGGGACGGTCCCTAATGACGAGCAGTACTTC.

J is TRBJ1-1 and V is TRBV27, with unresolved D. Trimming pared 1 base from V and 2 bases from J, leaving 11 bases between. Germline assignment: CDR1 MNHEY and CDR2 SMNVEV (reference sequence). The CDR3 spans 15 residues. The CDR3 is CASSLLAIYNTEAFF. CDR3 sequence (DNA): TGTGCCAGCAGTTTATTGGCCATATACAACACTGAAGCTTTCTTT.

The chain has TRBV2 and TRBJ2-2; 7 nucleotides align to TRBD1. Trimming cost V 6 bases and J 3 bases; bases outside gene matches: 7. The CDR3 length is 15 residues. Per the germline V gene, CDR1 is SNHLY and CDR2 is FYNNEI. In DNA, the CDR3 is TGTGCCAGCAGACCTATACAGGGGTACACCGGGGAGCTGTTTTTT. It specifies CASRPIQGYTGELFF.

The gene calls are TRBV10-3 and TRBJ1-5; D not certain. This CDR3 is 13 amino acids long. Germline CDR1 is ENHRY and CDR2 is SYGVKD. Trimming shortened V by 2 bases and J by 8 bases, and 10 bases separated the two germline ends. CDR3 residues: CAISEGPKEPQHF. The CDR3 DNA follows: TGTGCCATCAGTGAGGGACCTAAGGAGCCCCAGCATTTT.

The rearrangement joins TRBV13 to TRBJ1-5; maybe TRBD1 (5 bases). The CDR3 is 12 residues long. Trimming left V 2 bases short and J 7 bases short, with 6 bases between. CDR1 PRHDT and CDR2 FYEKMQ come from the germline V gene (reference sequence). CDR3: CASSLRGQPQHF. Written as DNA, the CDR3 is TGTGCCAGCAGCTTACGGGGGCAGCCCCAGCATTTT.

The chain links TRBV4-1 to TRBJ2-4; 10 bases are shared with TRBD2. In germline, CDR1 is MGHRA, CDR2 YSYEKL. After removal of 4 bases from V and 0 bases from J, the junction contained 6 bases not matched to a gene. CDR3 length: 17 residues. CDR3 protein: CASSPLAGALAKNIQYF. Written as DNA, the CDR3 is TGCGCCAGCAGCCCCCTAGCGGGAGCTCTAGCCAAAAACATTCAGTACTTC.

The rearrangement joins TRBV9 to TRBJ2-3; tentatively, D is TRBD2 (5 bases). Per germline, CDR1 SGDLS and CDR2 YYNGEE. The length of the CDR3 is 15 residues. Trimming left V 0 bases short and J 0 bases short, with 8 bases between. The CDR3 DNA reads TGTGCCAGCAGCGTAGACAGCGGTAGCACAGATACGCAGTATTTT. Encoded protein: CASSVDSGSTDTQYF.

This chain links TRBV2 with TRBJ2-5; no clear D. V was cut by 10 bases and J by 4 bases, with 7 bases left in between. The CDR3 loop spans 10 amino acids. Germline CDR1 reads SNHLY; CDR2 reads FYNNEI. In DNA, the CDR3 is TGTGCCATCAAGGGAGAGACCCAGTACTTC. Protein sequence: CAIKGETQYF.